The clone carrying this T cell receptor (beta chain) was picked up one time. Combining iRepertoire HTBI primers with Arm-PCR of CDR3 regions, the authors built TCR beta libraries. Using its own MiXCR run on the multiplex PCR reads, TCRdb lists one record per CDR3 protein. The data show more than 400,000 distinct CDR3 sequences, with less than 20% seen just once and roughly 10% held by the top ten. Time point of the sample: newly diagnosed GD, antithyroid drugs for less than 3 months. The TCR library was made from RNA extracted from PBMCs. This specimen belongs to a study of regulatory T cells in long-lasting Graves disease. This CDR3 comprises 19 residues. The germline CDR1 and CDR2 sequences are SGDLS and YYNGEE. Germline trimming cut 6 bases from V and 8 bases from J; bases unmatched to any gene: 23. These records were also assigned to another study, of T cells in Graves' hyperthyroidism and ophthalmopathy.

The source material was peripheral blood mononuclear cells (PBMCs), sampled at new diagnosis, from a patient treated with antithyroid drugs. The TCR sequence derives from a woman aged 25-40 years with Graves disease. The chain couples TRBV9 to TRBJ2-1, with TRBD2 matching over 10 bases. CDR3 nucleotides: TGTGCCAGCAACAAACCTTACAATGATATAGCGGGAGGCGGGGATGAGCAGTTCTTC. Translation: CASNKPYNDIAGGGDEQFF.